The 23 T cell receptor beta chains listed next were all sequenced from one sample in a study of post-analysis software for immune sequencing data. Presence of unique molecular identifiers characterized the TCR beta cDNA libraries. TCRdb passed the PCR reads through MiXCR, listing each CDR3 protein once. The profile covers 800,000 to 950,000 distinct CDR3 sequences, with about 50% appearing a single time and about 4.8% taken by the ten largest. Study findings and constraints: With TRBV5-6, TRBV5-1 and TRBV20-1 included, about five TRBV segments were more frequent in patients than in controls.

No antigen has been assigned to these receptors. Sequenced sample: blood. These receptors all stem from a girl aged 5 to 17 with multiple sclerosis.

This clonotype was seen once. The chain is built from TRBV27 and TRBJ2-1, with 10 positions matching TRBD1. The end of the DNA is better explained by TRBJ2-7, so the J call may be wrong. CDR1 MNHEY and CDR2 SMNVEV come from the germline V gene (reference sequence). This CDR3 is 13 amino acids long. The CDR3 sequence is CASNMDRGVEQYF. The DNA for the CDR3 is TGTGCCAGCAATATGGACAGGGGGGTTGAGCAGTACTTC.

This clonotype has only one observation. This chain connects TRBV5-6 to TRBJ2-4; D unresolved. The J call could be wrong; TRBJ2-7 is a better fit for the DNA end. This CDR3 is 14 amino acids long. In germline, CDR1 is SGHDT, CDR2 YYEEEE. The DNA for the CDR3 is TGTGCCAGCAGCTTGGGGCGGTCAGCCTACGAGCAGTACTTC. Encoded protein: CASSLGRSAYEQYF.

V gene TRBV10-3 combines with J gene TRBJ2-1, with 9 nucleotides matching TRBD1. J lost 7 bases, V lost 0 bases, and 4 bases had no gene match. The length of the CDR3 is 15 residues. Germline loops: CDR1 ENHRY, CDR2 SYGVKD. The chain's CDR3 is CAISESGTGFNEQFF. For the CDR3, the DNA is TGTGCCATCAGTGAGTCGGGGACAGGGTTTAATGAGCAGTTCTTC.

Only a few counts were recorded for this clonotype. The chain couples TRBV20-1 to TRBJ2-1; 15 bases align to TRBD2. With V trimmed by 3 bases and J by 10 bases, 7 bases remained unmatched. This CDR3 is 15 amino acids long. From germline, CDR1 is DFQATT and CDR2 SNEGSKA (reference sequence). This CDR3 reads CSASSGLAGGEEQFF. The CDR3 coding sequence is TGCAGTGCTAGTTCTGGACTAGCGGGAGGGGAGGAGCAGTTCTTC.

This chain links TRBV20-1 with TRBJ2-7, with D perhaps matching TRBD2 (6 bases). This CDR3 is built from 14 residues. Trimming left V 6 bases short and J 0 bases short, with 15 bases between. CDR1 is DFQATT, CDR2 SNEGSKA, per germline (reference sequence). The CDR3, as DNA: TGCAGTGCCCAGGGAGGTTGGGACTCCTACGAGCAGTACTTC. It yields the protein CSAQGGWDSYEQYF.

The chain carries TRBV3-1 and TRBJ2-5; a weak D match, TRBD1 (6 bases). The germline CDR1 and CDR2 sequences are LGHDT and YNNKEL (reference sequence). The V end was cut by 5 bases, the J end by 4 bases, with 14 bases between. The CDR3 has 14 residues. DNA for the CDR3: TGTGCCAGCAGCGCACAGGGTAGAGGAGAGACCCAGTACTTC. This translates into CASSAQGRGETQYF.

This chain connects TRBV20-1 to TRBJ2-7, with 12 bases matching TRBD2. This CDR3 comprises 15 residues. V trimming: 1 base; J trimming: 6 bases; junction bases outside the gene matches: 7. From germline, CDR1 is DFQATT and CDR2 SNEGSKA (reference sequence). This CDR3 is CSARALAGGRGEQYF. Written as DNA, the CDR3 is TGCAGTGCTAGAGCCCTAGCGGGAGGGCGAGGCGAGCAGTACTTC.

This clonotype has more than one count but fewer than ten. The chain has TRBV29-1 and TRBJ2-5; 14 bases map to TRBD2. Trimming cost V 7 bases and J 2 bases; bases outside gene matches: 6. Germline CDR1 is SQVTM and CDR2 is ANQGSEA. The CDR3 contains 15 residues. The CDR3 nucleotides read TGCAGCGGTGGACTAGCGGGGGGACCACAAGAGACCCAGTACTTC. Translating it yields CSGGLAGGPQETQYF.

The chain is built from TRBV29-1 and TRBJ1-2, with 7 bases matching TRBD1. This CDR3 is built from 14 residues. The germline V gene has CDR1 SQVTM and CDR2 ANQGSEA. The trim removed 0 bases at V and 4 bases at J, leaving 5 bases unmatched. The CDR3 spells CSVEEDRPTYGYTF. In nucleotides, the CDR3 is TGCAGCGTTGAAGAGGACAGGCCTACCTATGGCTACACCTTC.

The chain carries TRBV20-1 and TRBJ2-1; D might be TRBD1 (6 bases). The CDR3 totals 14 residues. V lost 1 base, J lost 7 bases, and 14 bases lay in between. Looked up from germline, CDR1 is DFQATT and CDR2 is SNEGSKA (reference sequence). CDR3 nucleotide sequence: TGCAGTGCTAGAGGGGGTCTTACAGGGAATGAGCAGTTCTTC. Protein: CSARGGLTGNEQFF.

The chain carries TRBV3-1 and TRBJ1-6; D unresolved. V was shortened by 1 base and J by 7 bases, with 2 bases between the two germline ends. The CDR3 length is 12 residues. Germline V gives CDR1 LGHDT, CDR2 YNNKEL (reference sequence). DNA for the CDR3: TGTGCCAGCAGCCAAGTAAATTCACCCCTCCACTTT. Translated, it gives CASSQVNSPLHF.

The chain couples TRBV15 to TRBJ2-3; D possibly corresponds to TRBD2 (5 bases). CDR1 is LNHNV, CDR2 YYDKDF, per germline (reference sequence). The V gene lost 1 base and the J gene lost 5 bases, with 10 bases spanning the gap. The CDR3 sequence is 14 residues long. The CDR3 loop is CATSRAAGVDTQYF. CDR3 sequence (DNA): TGTGCCACCAGCAGAGCGGCGGGCGTAGATACGCAGTATTTT.

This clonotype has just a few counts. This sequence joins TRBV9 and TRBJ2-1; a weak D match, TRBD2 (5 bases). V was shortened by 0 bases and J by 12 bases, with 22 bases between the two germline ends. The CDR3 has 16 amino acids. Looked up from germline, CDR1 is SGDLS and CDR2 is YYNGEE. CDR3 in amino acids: CASSVDALARGGVQFF. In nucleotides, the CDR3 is TGTGCCAGCAGCGTAGACGCTCTAGCCCGAGGAGGTGTGCAGTTCTTC.

As DNA, the CDR3 is TGCGCCAGCAGCCCCGCCGGAAACGAGCAGTACTTC. Its protein is CASSPAGNEQYF. The gene calls are TRBV5-1 and TRBJ2-7; D gene uncertain. This CDR3 contains 12 residues. Germline V CDR1 and CDR2: SGHRS, YFSETQ. Trimming removed 4 bases at V and 5 bases at J, with 10 bases between.

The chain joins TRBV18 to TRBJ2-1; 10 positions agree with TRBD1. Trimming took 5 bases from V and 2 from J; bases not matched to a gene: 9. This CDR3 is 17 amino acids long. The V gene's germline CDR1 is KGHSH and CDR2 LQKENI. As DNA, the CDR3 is TGTGCCAGCTCAAAATTGACAGGGGGCACCCCCTACAATGAGCAGTTCTTC. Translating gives CASSKLTGGTPYNEQFF.

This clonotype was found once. CDR3 in DNA: TGCGCCAGCAGCCAAGATACAGGGGGAGATACGCAGTATTTT. It is translated as CASSQDTGGDTQYF. The chain employs TRBV4-1 and TRBJ2-3; the match to TRBD1 covers 8 bases. CDR3 length: 14 residues. Germline lookup yields CDR1 MGHRA and CDR2 YSYEKL. The ends lost 0 bases at V and 5 bases at J; junction bases unmatched: 1.

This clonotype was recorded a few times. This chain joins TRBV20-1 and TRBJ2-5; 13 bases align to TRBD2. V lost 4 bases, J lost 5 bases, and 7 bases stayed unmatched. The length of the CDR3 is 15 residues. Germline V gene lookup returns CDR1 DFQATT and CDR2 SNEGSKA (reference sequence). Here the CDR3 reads CSANLLAGGRETQYF. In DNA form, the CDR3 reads TGCAGTGCTAACTTACTAGCGGGGGGGCGGGAGACCCAGTACTTC.

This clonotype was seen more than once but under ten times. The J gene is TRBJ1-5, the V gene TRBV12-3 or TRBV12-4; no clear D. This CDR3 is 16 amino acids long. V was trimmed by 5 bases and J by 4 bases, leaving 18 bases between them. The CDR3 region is CASSLGPLGGNQPQHF. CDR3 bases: TGTGCCAGCAGTCTTGGACCCCTCGGCGGAAATCAGCCCCAGCATTTT.

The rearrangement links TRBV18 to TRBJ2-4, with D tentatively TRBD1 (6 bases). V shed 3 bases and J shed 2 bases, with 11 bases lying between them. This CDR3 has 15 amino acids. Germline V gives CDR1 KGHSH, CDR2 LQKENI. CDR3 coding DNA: TGTGCCAGCTCACCGGTGGGACAAACCAAAAACATTCAGTACTTC. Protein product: CASSPVGQTKNIQYF.

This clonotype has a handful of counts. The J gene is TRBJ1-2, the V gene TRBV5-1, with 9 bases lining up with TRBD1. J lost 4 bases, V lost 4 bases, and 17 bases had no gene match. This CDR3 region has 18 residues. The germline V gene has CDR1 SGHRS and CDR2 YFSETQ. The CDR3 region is CASSGGLGQGAVPYGYTF. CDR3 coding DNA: TGCGCCAGCAGCGGAGGGTTGGGACAGGGCGCAGTTCCCTATGGCTACACCTTC.

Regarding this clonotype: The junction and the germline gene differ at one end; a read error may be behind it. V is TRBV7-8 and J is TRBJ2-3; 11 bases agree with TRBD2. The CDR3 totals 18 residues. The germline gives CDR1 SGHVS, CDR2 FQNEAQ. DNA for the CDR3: TGTGCCAGCACGGGACCTCCTCCGGGACTAGCGGAGACAGATGCGCAGTATTTT. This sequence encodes CASTGPPPGLAETDAQYF. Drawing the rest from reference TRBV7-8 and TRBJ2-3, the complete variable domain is GAGVSQSPRYKVAKRGQDVALRCDPISGHVSLFWYQQALGQGPEFLTYFQNEAQLDKSGLPSDRFFAERPEGSVSTLKIQRTQQEDSAVYLCASTGPPPGLAETDAQYFGPGTRLTVL.

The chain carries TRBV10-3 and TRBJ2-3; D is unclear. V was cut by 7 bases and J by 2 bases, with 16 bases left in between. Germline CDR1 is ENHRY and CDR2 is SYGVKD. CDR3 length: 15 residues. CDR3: CAIKIGPSPTDTQYF. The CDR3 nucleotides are TGTGCCATCAAGATAGGCCCATCGCCCACAGATACGCAGTATTTT.

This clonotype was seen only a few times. The DNA for the CDR3 is TGTGCCAGCAGTTTAGGTCAGGCGAAGAATCAGCCCCAGCATTTT. The encoded protein is CASSLGQAKNQPQHF. This chain connects TRBV12-3 or TRBV12-4 to TRBJ1-5; no clear D. This CDR3 contains 15 residues. V shed 1 base and J shed 4 bases, with 11 bases lying between them.